The clone carrying this T cell receptor (beta chain) was picked up a small number of times. Antigen specificity is unknown. The CDR3 sequence is 16 residues long. Germline CDR1 is SGHRS and CDR2 is YFSETQ. V shed 3 bases and J 3 bases; nucleotides not matched to a gene: 10. The data stem from a study of OX40 agonist ivuxolimab in advanced cancers. General study findings and limits: Average numbers of expanded clones were greater in CD8+ T cells than in CD4+.

Here immunoSEQ multiplex PCR was the method, and the copy in TCRdb shows in-frame clones only, minus some. In the table there are roughly 75,000 clones, about 88% of which are singletons. Specimen: CD4+ or CD8+ T cells sorted from blood, collected in a trial of the OX40 agonist ivuxolimab. The chain combines TRBV5-1 with TRBJ2-7, with TRBD1 matching over 9 bases. The origin of this receptor is an adult with an advanced solid tumor such as melanoma, head and neck, liver or kidney cancer. The CDR3 coding sequence is TGCGCCAGCAGCTCGCTTACAGGGGGCGCAGGCTACGAGCAGTACTTC. Its protein is CASSSLTGGAGYEQYF.